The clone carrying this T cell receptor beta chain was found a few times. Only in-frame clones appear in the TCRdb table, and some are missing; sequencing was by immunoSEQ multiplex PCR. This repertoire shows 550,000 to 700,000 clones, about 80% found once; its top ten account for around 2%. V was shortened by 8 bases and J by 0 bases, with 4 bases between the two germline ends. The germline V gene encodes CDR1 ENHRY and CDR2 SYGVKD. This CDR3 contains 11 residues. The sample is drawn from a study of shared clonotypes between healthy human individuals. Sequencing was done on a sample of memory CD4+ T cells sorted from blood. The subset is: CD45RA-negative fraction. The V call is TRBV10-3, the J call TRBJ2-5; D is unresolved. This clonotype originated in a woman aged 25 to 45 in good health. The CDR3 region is CAIGYQETQYF. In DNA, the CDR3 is TGTGCCATCGGGTACCAAGAGACCCAGTACTTC.